This T cell receptor beta chain was captured in a study of blood T cell repertoires in COVID-19. This table comes from immunoSEQ multiplex PCR, and its TCRdb copy is limited to in-frame clones, with some not included. The sample carries about 210,000 clones, around 80% recorded once. The specimen sequenced was peripheral blood. The sequence derives from a woman in her seventies with acute or convalescent COVID-19.

CDR3 bases: TGTGCCAGCAGGGCCGCAACCACTGGGGCCAACGTCCTGACTTTC. It codes for CASRAATTGANVLTF. The chain joins TRBV6-5 to TRBJ2-6; D call uncertain. CDR1 is MNHEY, CDR2 SVGAGI, per germline. The CDR3 sequence is 15 residues long. With 6 bases removed from V and 2 bases from J, the gap between germline ends came to 11 bases.